These 32 T cell receptor beta chains originate from one sample sequenced in a study of T cells after yellow fever vaccination. One entry per CDR3 protein results from TCRdb running MiXCR on the 5' RACE reads. The sample lists some 250,000 distinct CDR3 sequences, 3.6% occurring once. The sample consisted of PBMCs, taken 15 days after the yellow fever booster vaccination. All receptors derive from a man aged 18 to 29 who received the YFV17D yellow fever vaccine.

This clonotype was counted many times. The V call is TRBV7-2, the J call TRBJ1-6; D unclear. The CDR3 sequence is 14 residues long. CDR1 and CDR2 (germline): SGHTA, FQGNSA. Trimming pared 8 bases from V and 0 bases from J, leaving 8 bases between. The CDR3 region is CASGTSSYNSPLHF. CDR3 DNA sequence: TGTGCCAGCGGTACGAGCTCCTATAATTCACCCCTCCACTTT.

The CDR3 region has the DNA TGCAGCGTTGAAGGGGGGTCGTACTCCTCGAACACCGGGGAGCTGTTTTTT. Amino acid sequence: CSVEGGSYSSNTGELFF. The chain is built from TRBV29-1 and TRBJ2-2; D might be TRBD1 or TRBD2, each matching 5 bases. Germline V gene lookup returns CDR1 SQVTM and CDR2 ANQGSEA. V lost 1 base to trimming and J lost 0 bases, with 15 bases between them. The CDR3 contains 17 residues.

The chain combines TRBV6-1 with TRBJ2-5; D may correspond to TRBD1 or TRBD2 (7 bases each). The germline V and J ends were trimmed by 6 bases and 5 bases, with 16 bases remaining between them. This CDR3 region has 14 residues. CDR1 and CDR2 (germline): MNHNS, SASEGT. CDR3 nucleotide sequence: TGTGCCAGCAGCCGTGCAGGGGGGGGGGAGACCCAGTACTTC. Its translation is CASSRAGGGETQYF.

The sample holds many counts of this clonotype. The chain couples TRBV9 to TRBJ2-3; 10 nucleotides agree with TRBD2. The CDR3 consists of 15 residues. Germline assignment: CDR1 SGDLS and CDR2 YYNGEE. Trimming took 6 bases from V and 0 from J; bases not matched to a gene: 4. In DNA, the CDR3 is TGTGCCAGCAATATAGCGGGGGGTAGCACAGATACGCAGTATTTT. Protein sequence: CASNIAGGSTDTQYF.

The rearrangement links TRBV7-9 to TRBJ2-1; 8 bases map to TRBD1. Germline CDR1 reads SEHNR; CDR2 reads FQNEAQ (reference sequence). This CDR3 has 15 residues. The V segment lost 11 bases and the J segment 3 bases; nucleotides outside the gene matches: 12. CDR3 amino acids: CAGEQGVPLYNEQFF. The CDR3 DNA reads TGTGCCGGAGAACAGGGGGTCCCCCTCTACAATGAGCAGTTCTTC.

This clonotype was counted ten times or more. The CDR3 bases are TGTGCCAGCACTACTGGGACAGCGAACACCGGGGAGCTGTTTTTT. This sequence encodes CASTTGTANTGELFF. The chain carries TRBV5-4 and TRBJ2-2; 7 bases fit TRBD1. The CDR3 contains 15 residues. Germline CDR1 and CDR2: SGHNT and YYREEE (reference sequence). V dropped 6 bases and J dropped 0; count of bases not matched to a gene: 5.

The chain has TRBV5-1 and TRBJ2-6, with D possibly called TRBD1 or TRBD2 (6 bases each). Germline-derived CDR1 and CDR2 are SGHRS and YFSETQ. Trimming pared 5 bases from V and 3 bases from J, leaving 18 bases between. The CDR3 is 17 residues long. In DNA form, the CDR3 reads TGCGCCAGCAGAGTGTTGGGGGGCGCTTATGGGGCCAACGTCCTGACTTTC. Residues: CASRVLGGAYGANVLTF.

In this sample, this clonotype turned up many times. The chain is built from TRBV5-5 and TRBJ2-7; perhaps D is TRBD1 or TRBD2 (5 bases each). The ends were cut back, 2 bases at V and 3 bases at J, with 12 bases in the middle. The CDR3 has 14 amino acids. Per germline, CDR1 SGHKS and CDR2 YYEKEE (reference sequence). The CDR3 sequence: CASSFGLGVYEQYV. CDR3 nucleotides: TGTGCCAGCAGCTTTGGACTGGGGGTCTACGAGCAGTACGTC.

This chain links TRBV4-3 with TRBJ2-3; the match to TRBD2 covers 11 bases. Germline CDR1 is LGHNA and CDR2 is YSLEER. V was pared by 2 bases and J by 2 bases, with 12 bases of the junction left unmatched. The CDR3 totals 19 residues. Here the CDR3 reads CASSQSLAGGLEPTDTQYF. The CDR3 nucleotides read TGCGCCAGCAGCCAATCGCTAGCGGGGGGTTTAGAACCCACAGATACGCAGTATTTT.

Many counts were recorded for this clonotype. The chain links TRBV6-2 or TRBV6-3 to TRBJ2-5; TRBD2 is a possible D gene (5 bases). V shed 2 bases and J shed 7 bases, with 11 bases lying between them. The CDR3 totals 13 residues. From germline, CDR1 is MNHEY and CDR2 SVGEGT. CDR3 residues: CASSYDYPRTQYF. The DNA of the CDR3 is TGTGCCAGCAGTTACGACTACCCTAGGACCCAGTACTTC.

In its sample, this clonotype was seen many times. The V and J genes are TRBV6-2 or TRBV6-3 and TRBJ2-5; 10 positions match TRBD2. With V trimmed by 6 bases and J by 2 bases, 3 bases remained unmatched. The CDR3 totals 14 residues. CDR1 is MNHEY, CDR2 SVGEGT, per germline. The CDR3 DNA sequence: TGTGCCAGCAGCTCAGCGGGGGGGCAAGAGACCCAGTACTTC. This encodes CASSSAGGQETQYF.

This clonotype was counted at least ten times. V usage is TRBV4-1 and J usage is TRBJ1-2; a weak D match, TRBD1 (5 bases). Germline V gene lookup returns CDR1 MGHRA and CDR2 YSYEKL. The V end lost 3 bases, the J end lost 7 bases, and 24 bases lay between the germline ends. This CDR3 is 17 amino acids long. The CDR3 sequence is CASSHPGRPGLRSGYTF. In nucleotides, the CDR3 is TGCGCCAGCAGCCACCCCGGGCGGCCGGGACTGAGATCTGGCTACACCTTC.

This clonotype was seen many times. The chain employs TRBV10-3 and TRBJ1-4, with TRBD1 matching 10 bases. V dropped 6 bases and J dropped 8; count of bases not matched to a gene: 6. Germline V gene sequence: CDR1 ENHRY, CDR2 SYGVKD. This CDR3 has 14 amino acids. CDR3 in amino acids: CAISPGTGVEKLFF. In DNA form, the CDR3 reads TGTGCCATCAGCCCCGGGACAGGGGTCGAAAAACTGTTTTTT.

This clonotype occurred many times. J is TRBJ2-7 and V is TRBV20-1; 9 bases match TRBD1. The germline V gene encodes CDR1 DFQATT and CDR2 SNEGSKA (reference sequence). The CDR3 consists of 14 residues. With V trimmed by 5 bases and J by 3 bases, 8 bases remained unmatched. The CDR3 DNA sequence: TGCAGTGCTGCCGGGACAGGGCTCCTCTACGAGCAGTACTTC. As protein: CSAAGTGLLYEQYF.

As for this clonotype: This may be a read error, as it is one base from a much larger clone. This chain links TRBV10-3 with TRBJ2-3, with a weak D call TRBD2 (7 bases). CDR1 is ENHRY and CDR2 is SYGVKD in the germline V gene. The CDR3 is made up of 15 amino acids. The CDR3 region has the DNA TGTGCCATCAGTCTAGTCGGCGGGGGCACAGTTACGCAGTATTTT. This translates into CAISLVGGGTVTQYF.

This clonotype was counted only a few times. This chain joins TRBV5-1 and TRBJ2-1, with 13 bases lining up with TRBD2. Germline CDR1 is SGHRS and CDR2 is YFSETQ. This CDR3 region has 17 residues. J gave up 5 bases and V 2 bases, and 7 bases lay outside the gene matches. CDR3 DNA sequence: TGCGCCAGCAGCTTCTTTGTACTAGCGGGGGGGGACAATGAGCAGTTCTTC. Its translation: CASSFFVLAGGDNEQFF.

This clonotype was found many times. CDR3: CASSLVRGHSTTNQPQHF. The CDR3, as DNA: TGTGCCAGCAGTTTGGTCAGGGGGCACTCCACGACCAATCAGCCCCAGCATTTT. This chain connects TRBV12-3 or TRBV12-4 to TRBJ1-5; 8 bases are shared with TRBD1. Trimming removed 3 bases from V and 3 bases from J; junction bases left unmatched: 13. The length of the CDR3 is 18 residues.

This clonotype was recorded at least ten times. The chain couples TRBV4-2 to TRBJ1-2; 8 nucleotides line up with TRBD1. There are 16 residues in the CDR3. Germline CDR1 is LGHNA and CDR2 is YNFKEQ. With V trimmed by 3 bases and J by 1 base, 7 bases remained unmatched. In nucleotides, the CDR3 is TGTGCCAGCAGCCAGGTCGGGACAGGCGATAACTATGGCTACACCTTC. It yields the protein CASSQVGTGDNYGYTF.

In its sample, this clonotype was seen many times. This chain links TRBV4-2 with TRBJ2-5; a weak D match, TRBD1 (6 bases). Germline V lookup: CDR1 LGHNA, CDR2 YNFKEQ. CDR3 size: 15 residues. Trimming pared 1 base from V and 3 bases from J, leaving 12 bases between. In DNA form, the CDR3 reads TGTGCCAGCAGCCAAGCCGGGACAATTAAAGAGACCCAGTACTTC. Its protein is CASSQAGTIKETQYF.

The chain has TRBV6-6 and TRBJ2-7; the D is unclear. The V end lost 3 bases, the J end lost 2 bases, and 11 bases lay between the germline ends. The germline V gene has CDR1 MNHNY and CDR2 SVGAGI (reference sequence). The CDR3 is 14 amino acids. CDR3 sequence: CASSYSAAPYEQYF. CDR3 DNA sequence: TGTGCCAGCAGTTATTCGGCCGCCCCCTACGAGCAGTACTTC.

The chain uses TRBV5-1 and TRBJ2-4, with TRBD1 matching 7 bases. The ends lost 4 bases at V and 0 bases at J; junction bases unmatched: 7. From germline, CDR1 is SGHRS and CDR2 YFSETQ. This CDR3 comprises 16 residues. This CDR3 reads CASSPTQGLAKNIQYF. The CDR3 nucleotides are TGCGCCAGCAGCCCCACACAGGGGTTAGCCAAAAACATTCAGTACTTC.

Many counts were recorded for this clonotype. The V call is TRBV5-1, the J call TRBJ1-1; perhaps TRBD1 as D (5 bases). With 4 bases removed from V and 1 base from J, the gap between germline ends came to 20 bases. The CDR3 runs to 17 residues. Germline V gives CDR1 SGHRS, CDR2 YFSETQ. DNA of the CDR3: TGCGCCAGCAGCATTTTGATGGGGCGAGGTGGGAACACTGAAGCTTTCTTT. Translation gives CASSILMGRGGNTEAFF.

This clonotype was seen at least ten times. The genes are TRBV29-1 and TRBJ2-5; TRBD2 aligns across 7 bases. V trimming: 7 bases; J trimming: 6 bases; junction bases outside the gene matches: 11. The CDR3 covers 13 residues. Germline CDR1 and CDR2: SQVTM and ANQGSEA. CDR3 loop: CSGSGAAGQTQYF. DNA for the CDR3: TGCAGCGGCAGCGGGGCAGCAGGGCAGACCCAGTACTTC.

The genes are TRBV6-5 and TRBJ1-1, with D tentatively TRBD1 (6 bases). CDR3 length equals 14 residues. Germline V gene data show CDR1 as MNHEY and CDR2 as SVGAGI. V lost 6 bases to trimming and J lost 0 bases, with 11 bases between them. Written as DNA, the CDR3 is TGTGCCAGCAGGTGGGGGACAATGAACACTGAAGCTTTCTTT. Amino acid sequence: CASRWGTMNTEAFF.

This clonotype was found many times. The V call is TRBV7-8, the J call TRBJ1-4; 7 bases match TRBD1. Germline CDR1 SGHVS, CDR2 FQNEAQ. V lost 3 bases, J lost 8 bases, and 6 bases stayed unmatched. The CDR3 consists of 14 residues. As DNA, the CDR3 is TGTGCCAGCAGCTTGACAGGGAATTCCGAAAAACTGTTTTTT. Protein sequence: CASSLTGNSEKLFF.

At least ten counts were recorded for this clonotype. The chain has TRBV10-3 and TRBJ2-5; no definite D call. The CDR3 is made up of 13 amino acids. Germline values: CDR1 ENHRY, CDR2 SYGVKD. The V gene lost 3 bases and the J gene lost 2 bases, with 7 bases spanning the gap. CDR3 nucleotides: TGTGCCATCAGTGAAAAGGAACAAGAGACCCAGTACTTC. Amino acid sequence: CAISEKEQETQYF.

Ten or more counts support this clonotype. This chain uses TRBV7-6 with TRBJ2-2, with D possibly matching TRBD1 (6 bases). Trimming took off 7 bases at V and 2 bases at J, with 11 bases between the two ends. The CDR3 covers 14 residues. CDR1 is SGHVS, CDR2 FNYEAQ, per germline. CDR3 loop: CASKGTPNTGELFF. CDR3 DNA sequence: TGTGCCAGCAAGGGGACACCTAACACCGGGGAGCTGTTTTTT.

This clonotype was seen many times. The gene calls are TRBV12-3 or TRBV12-4 and TRBJ2-3, with D perhaps matching TRBD2 (5 bases). The length of the CDR3 is 15 residues. Trimming took 6 bases from V and 1 from J, leaving 14 bases between them. The CDR3 here is CASSWTGLGTDTQYF. In DNA form, the CDR3 reads TGTGCCAGCAGCTGGACTGGCCTTGGCACAGATACGCAGTATTTT.

This sequence joins TRBV25-1 and TRBJ1-5; TRBD1 matches at 9 bases. Germline CDR1 reads MGHDK; CDR2 reads SYGVNS. The CDR3 is made up of 14 amino acids. The V segment lost 7 bases and the J segment 5 bases; nucleotides outside the gene matches: 6. For the CDR3, the DNA is TGTGCCAGCAACACAGGGGGCGAAGATCAGCCCCAGCATTTT. Protein: CASNTGGEDQPQHF.

This clonotype came up many times. This sequence joins TRBV12-3 or TRBV12-4 and TRBJ2-1; D might be TRBD1 or TRBD2, each matching 5 bases. Trimming pared 4 bases from V and 5 bases from J, leaving 12 bases between. The CDR3 sequence is 14 residues long. The CDR3 loop is CASSSTGHDNEQFF. Written as DNA, the CDR3 is TGTGCCAGCAGTTCGACGGGGCATGACAATGAGCAGTTCTTC.

The chain recombines TRBV4-3 with TRBJ1-5, with D perhaps TRBD1 (5 bases). The CDR3 sequence is 15 residues long. V lost 0 bases and J 5 bases, leaving 11 bases between the germline ends. CDR1 is LGHNA, CDR2 YSLEER, per germline. CDR3 protein: CASSQEGDPDQPQHF. CDR3 in DNA: TGCGCCAGCAGCCAAGAAGGGGACCCGGATCAGCCCCAGCATTTT.

This clonotype has ten or more counts. V is TRBV7-8 and J is TRBJ2-1, with D possibly matching TRBD2 (6 bases). The germline V gene encodes CDR1 SGHVS and CDR2 FQNEAQ. The CDR3 covers 17 residues. V was trimmed by 5 bases and J by 2 bases, leaving 19 bases between them. In DNA, the CDR3 is TGTGCCAGCAGCCCTGAGATGGGTTCGGGGGCCTACAATGAGCAGTTCTTC. Protein: CASSPEMGSGAYNEQFF.